The T cell receptor beta chain described here comes from a study of blood T cell repertoires in COVID-19. In the original workflow: The assay estimated nucleated cells by amplifying reference gene primers. The repertoire was sequenced with immunoSEQ multiplex PCR; TCRdb's copy has only in-frame clones and lacks some. D and trimming come from the DNA, and the V and J calls and clone size come from that table. In the table there are over 120,000 clones, 87% of which are singletons. CDR3 length: 15 amino acids. Germline V CDR1 and CDR2: SGHTA, FQGTGA. Trimming removed 5 bases from V and 5 bases from J, with 16 bases in between.

The sequenced sample consisted of PBMCs or T cells enriched from blood (not recorded which). The source of this sequence is a man in his sixties who had recovered from COVID-19. V is TRBV7-3 and J is TRBJ2-1, with a weak D call TRBD2 (6 bases). The CDR3 DNA follows: TGTGCCAGCAGCCCGGCGGCTAGCGCCCACAATGAGCAGTTCTTC. This translates into CASSPAASAHNEQFF.